This entry concerns a single TCR beta chain. This sample is part of a study of T cell changes during pregnancy in multiple sclerosis. The assay was immunoSEQ multiplex PCR, and TCRdb's table has in-frame clones only and misses some. The table records approximately 98,000 clones, about 92% of them present only once. The source is a female donor in good health, enrolled as a control in a pregnancy study. The sample was peripheral blood, taken after pregnancy.

The DNA of the CDR3 is TGTGCCAGCAGTTTAAGGCAGGGGGCCTACGAGCAGTACTTC. This gives the protein CASSLRQGAYEQYF. V is TRBV27 and J is TRBJ2-7, with 7 bases fitting TRBD1. V gave up 2 bases and J gave up 2 bases; unmatched junction bases: 3. CDR3 length: 14 amino acids. Germline V CDR1 and CDR2: MNHEY, SMNVEV (reference sequence).